This T cell receptor beta chain was identified in a study of T-cell reconstitution after alpha-beta-depleted transplantation in children. CDR1 and CDR2 (germline): LNHNV, YYDKDF (reference sequence). This CDR3 contains 16 residues. Trimming cost V 1 base and J 6 bases, with 18 bases left between them. Of note for this clonotype: What it binds is not known.

During its preparation, the TCRbeta library received unique molecular identifiers. TCRdb analysed the PCR reads with MiXCR anew, one entry per CDR3 protein. The sample yields 440,000 or so distinct CDR3 sequences, over 40% seen once. Study-level points and caveats: The origin of high day-60 TCRbeta diversity in some patients lay in surviving recipient T cells and thymic progenitors. Several hundred expanded graft clones reportedly were the source of alpha-beta T cells about two months after transplant. Among T cells one year after transplant, newly produced cells accounted for most counts and diversity.

The sample was PBMCs, taken before TCRalphabeta/CD19-depleted stem cell transplant. The sequence was collected from a girl aged 2 to 9 with aplastic anemia, due to receive a stem cell transplant. This chain uses TRBV15 with TRBJ1-2; tentatively, D is TRBD1 (5 bases). In DNA form, the CDR3 reads TGTGCCACCAGCAGAGCCCGACAGCGGGGGAACAATGGCTACACCTTC. Translated, it gives CATSRARQRGNNGYTF. The full variable domain, with the rest looked up from reference TRBV15 and TRBJ1-2, is DAMVIQNPRYQVTQFGKPVTLSCSQTLNHNVMYWYQQKSSQAPKLLFHYYDKDFNNEADTPDNFQSRRPNTSFCFLDIRSPGLGDTAMYLCATSRARQRGNNGYTFGSGTRLTVV.